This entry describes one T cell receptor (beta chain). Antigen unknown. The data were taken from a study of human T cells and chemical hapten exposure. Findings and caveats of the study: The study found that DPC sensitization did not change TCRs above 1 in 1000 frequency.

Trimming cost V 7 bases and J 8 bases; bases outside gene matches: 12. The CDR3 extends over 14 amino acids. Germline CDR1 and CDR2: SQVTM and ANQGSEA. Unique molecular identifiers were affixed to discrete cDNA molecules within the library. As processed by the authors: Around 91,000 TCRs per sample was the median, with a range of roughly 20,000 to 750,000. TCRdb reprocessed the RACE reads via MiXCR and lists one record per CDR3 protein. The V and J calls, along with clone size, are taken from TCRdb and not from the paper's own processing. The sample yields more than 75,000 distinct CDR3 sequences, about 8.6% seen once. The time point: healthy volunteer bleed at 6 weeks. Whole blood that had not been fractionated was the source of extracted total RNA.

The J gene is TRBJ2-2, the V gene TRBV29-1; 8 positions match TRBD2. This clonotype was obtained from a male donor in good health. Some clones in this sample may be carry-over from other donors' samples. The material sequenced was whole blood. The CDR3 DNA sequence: TGCAGCGAAATCGGGGGGGCGCCAGGTGGGGAGCTGTTTTTT. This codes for CSEIGGAPGGELFF.